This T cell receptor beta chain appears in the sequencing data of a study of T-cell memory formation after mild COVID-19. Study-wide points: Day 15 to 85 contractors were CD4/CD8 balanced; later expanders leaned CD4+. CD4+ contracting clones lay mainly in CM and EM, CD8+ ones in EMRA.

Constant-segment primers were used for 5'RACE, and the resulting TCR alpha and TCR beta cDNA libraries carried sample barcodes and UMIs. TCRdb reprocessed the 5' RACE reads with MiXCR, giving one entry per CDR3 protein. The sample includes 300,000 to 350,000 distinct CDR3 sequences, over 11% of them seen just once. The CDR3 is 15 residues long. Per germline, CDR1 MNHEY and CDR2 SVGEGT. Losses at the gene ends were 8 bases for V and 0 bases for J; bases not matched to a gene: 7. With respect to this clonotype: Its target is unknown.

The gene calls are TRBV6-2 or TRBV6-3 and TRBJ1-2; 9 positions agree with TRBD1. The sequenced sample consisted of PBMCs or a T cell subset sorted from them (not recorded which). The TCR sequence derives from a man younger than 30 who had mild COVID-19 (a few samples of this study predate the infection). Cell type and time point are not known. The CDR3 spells CASGLQGASNYGYTF. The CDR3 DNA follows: TGTGCCAGCGGTTTACAGGGGGCTTCTAACTATGGCTACACCTTC.